This T cell receptor (beta chain) is drawn from a study of T cells in Graves' hyperthyroidism and ophthalmopathy. The CDR3 loop spans 14 amino acids. The germline V gene encodes CDR1 SEHNR and CDR2 FQNEAQ (reference sequence). For this clonotype: At one of its ends the junction is not consistent with the germline gene, which may arise from a read error.

RNA transcripts served as the template for amplifying TCR beta CDR3 regions. A set of HTBI primers served as the primers for a first-round RT-PCR of the TCR CDR3. Using its own MiXCR run on the multiplex PCR reads, TCRdb lists one record per CDR3 protein. The sample yields roughly 700,000 distinct CDR3 sequences, 35% seen once. This TCR derives from a woman between 40 and 55 years old with Graves' hyperthyroidism. The chain recombines TRBV7-9 with TRBJ1-5, with D unclear. Sequencing was done on a sample of blood. In DNA, the CDR3 is TGTGCCAGCAGCTTATCCCTGGGATCGCAGCCCAAGCATTTT. Protein: CASSLSLGSQPKHF.